The present T cell receptor (beta chain) was sequenced within a study of identical twins. TCRdb ran MiXCR on the 5' RACE reads and lists one entry per CDR3 protein. The table records about 210,000 distinct CDR3 sequences, around 10% of them present only once. This clonotype was counted between two and nine times. Germline assignment: CDR1 DFQATT and CDR2 SNEGSKA (reference sequence). The CDR3 is made up of 11 amino acids. This clonotype was sampled from a woman younger than 30 in good health. Sample: memory (CD45RO+) T cells sorted from blood. The chain combines TRBV20-1 with TRBJ1-3; possible D gene TRBD1, 5 bases. In nucleotides, the CDR3 is TGCGGGACCCCCTCTGGAAACACCATATATTTT. Its translation: CGTPSGNTIYF.